Below, 23 T cell receptor beta chains from the same sample are listed, as sequenced in a study of shared T cell receptors in the human thymus. Clones were read by immunoSEQ multiplex PCR, and TCRdb kept only the in-frame ones, dropping some. The profile covers over 650,000 clones, with 80% to 90% appearing a single time and 0.009% to 0.0095% taken by the ten largest. Separately, the same data were catalogued under a study of human thymus T cells.

Sequencing was done on a sample of thymocytes. These receptors all stem from a boy under two years old with a congenital heart defect.

V gene TRBV11-2 combines with J gene TRBJ1-4; TRBD1 matches at 9 bases. Trimming cost V 6 bases and J 4 bases; bases outside gene matches: 6. Per germline, CDR1 SGHAT and CDR2 FQNNGV. This CDR3 comprises 15 residues. CDR3 residues: CASRPTGGYNEKLFF. CDR3 DNA: TGTGCCAGCAGACCTACAGGGGGCTATAATGAAAAACTGTTTTTT.

The V and J genes are TRBV5-5 and TRBJ2-7; TRBD2 might be the D (6 bases). The germline V gene encodes CDR1 SGHKS and CDR2 YYEKEE (reference sequence). The CDR3 consists of 15 residues. Trimming shortened V by 0 bases and J by 1 base, and 11 bases separated the two germline ends. In DNA form, the CDR3 reads TGTGCCAGCAGCTTGGCCTGGGGGGTTTCCTACGAGCAGTACTTC. Translation gives CASSLAWGVSYEQYF.

The V gene is TRBV9, the J gene TRBJ2-2, with D possibly TRBD2 on 6 matching bases. The germline V gene encodes CDR1 SGDLS and CDR2 YYNGEE. Trimming left V 5 bases short and J 3 bases short, with 17 bases between. This CDR3 has 16 amino acids. The CDR3 sequence is CASSSRDSTYTGELFF. The DNA for the CDR3 is TGTGCCAGCAGTTCCCGGGACTCCACCTACACCGGGGAGCTGTTTTTT.

The gene calls are TRBV6-7 and TRBJ2-5, with 7 nucleotides matching TRBD1. TRBV6-7 is sorted into the ORF group, with uncertain function. J was trimmed by 5 bases and V by 8 bases; bases with no gene match: 14. The length of the CDR3 is 15 residues. The DNA of the CDR3 is TGTGCCAGCGGTCACAGGGGTTCAGCTGTTGAGACCCAGTACTTC. This translates into CASGHRGSAVETQYF.

The chain links TRBV6-6 to TRBJ1-2; D might be TRBD1 (6 bases). Deletions cut 4 bases from V and 5 bases from J, with 20 bases between. The CDR3 is 16 residues long. CDR1 is MNHNY, CDR2 SVGAGI, per germline (reference sequence). The CDR3 DNA reads as TGTGCCAGCAGTTTGAAACCGGGACATGGGCATTATGGCTACACCTTC. Amino acids: CASSLKPGHGHYGYTF.

The V call is TRBV18, the J call TRBJ2-4, with a tentative D call TRBD1 (6 bases). The CDR3 runs to 18 residues. The V gene lost 3 bases and the J gene lost 0 bases, with 18 bases spanning the gap. Germline loops: CDR1 KGHSH, CDR2 LQKENI. The CDR3 region has the DNA TGTGCCAGCTCACCGCATTCCAGGGGAGCCCTAGCCAAAAACATTCAGTACTTC. Protein sequence: CASSPHSRGALAKNIQYF.

CDR3 nucleotides: TGTGCCACCAGCACTGCGACAGGTATCCACGAGCAGTACTTC. Translated, it gives CATSTATGIHEQYF. The chain carries TRBV15 and TRBJ2-7, with a possible D match to TRBD1 (6 bases). The CDR3 sequence is 14 residues long. With 4 bases removed from V and 5 bases from J, the gap between germline ends came to 15 bases. Germline loops: CDR1 LNHNV, CDR2 YYDKDF (reference sequence).

J is TRBJ2-5 and V is TRBV5-1; 7 bases are a match to TRBD1. Per the germline V gene, CDR1 is SGHRS and CDR2 is YFSETQ. V lost 5 bases and J lost 1; bases outside the gene matches: 2. This CDR3 region has 13 residues. The CDR3, as DNA: TGCGCCAGCAGAGGGACAGTCCAAGAGACCCAGTACTTC. Amino acid sequence: CASRGTVQETQYF.

This clone was counted a single time. V usage is TRBV5-4 and J usage is TRBJ2-6, with 7 positions matching TRBD1. J gave up 0 bases and V 1 base, and 13 bases lay outside the gene matches. The CDR3 contains 20 residues. The V gene's germline CDR1 is SGHNT and CDR2 YYREEE (reference sequence). The CDR3 loop is CASSLKGRTGLLSGANVLTF. CDR3 nucleotide sequence: TGTGCCAGCAGCTTGAAAGGTCGGACAGGCCTACTCTCTGGGGCCAACGTCCTGACTTTC.

V is TRBV7-2 and J is TRBJ2-7; 8 bases are shared with TRBD2. The V segment lost 6 bases and the J segment 4 bases; nucleotides outside the gene matches: 14. Germline assignment: CDR1 SGHTA and CDR2 FQGNSA. CDR3 length: 16 amino acids. The CDR3: CASSPGGAGDCYEQYF. For the CDR3, the DNA is TGTGCCAGCAGTCCCGGGGGAGCGGGAGATTGTTACGAGCAGTACTTC.

The rearrangement joins TRBV4-3 to TRBJ2-2; TRBD2 matches at 8 bases. This CDR3 has 18 residues. The germline V gene encodes CDR1 LGHNA and CDR2 YSLEER. Trimming removed 0 bases from V and 4 bases from J; junction bases left unmatched: 10. CDR3 bases: TGCGCCAGCAGCCAAGATCAGACACTAGCGGACCCCACCGGGGAGCTGTTTTTT. Translation: CASSQDQTLADPTGELFF.

The chain joins TRBV5-3 to TRBJ2-2, with a tentative D call TRBD1 (6 bases). TRBV5-3 counts as an open reading frame of uncertain function. The CDR3 runs 18 residues. V was cut by 1 base and J by 4 bases, with 20 bases left in between. The CDR3 nucleotides read TGTGCCAGAAGCTTGTGTAGGACAGTCCAAGGAGGCACCGGGGAGCTGTTTTTT. Its protein is CARSLCRTVQGGTGELFF.

Here the CDR3 DNA reads TGTGCCAGCAGCTTACGCCGGGATCTTTACGAGCAGTACTTC. Translation gives CASSLRRDLYEQYF. V usage is TRBV11-2 and J usage is TRBJ2-7; tentatively, D is TRBD2 (5 bases). The CDR3 spans 14 residues. The ends were cut back, 2 bases at V and 4 bases at J, with 12 bases in the middle. Germline CDR1 SGHAT, CDR2 FQNNGV.

The chain is built from TRBV30 and TRBJ1-2, with 8 bases aligning to TRBD1. Losses at the gene ends were 2 bases for V and 8 bases for J; bases not matched to a gene: 10. This CDR3 region has 14 residues. CDR1 and CDR2 from the germline V gene are GTSNPN and SVGIG (reference sequence). For the CDR3, the DNA is TGTGCCTGGAGTTACCTCGGACAGGGACACGGCTACACCTTC. Amino acids: CAWSYLGQGHGYTF.

The J gene is TRBJ1-1, the V gene TRBV2; D ambiguous. Trimming stripped 4 bases from V and 0 bases from J, with 9 bases between. Germline V gene lookup returns CDR1 SNHLY and CDR2 FYNNEI. The CDR3 loop spans 14 amino acids. The CDR3 is CASSGPGMNTEAFF. As DNA, the CDR3 is TGTGCCAGCAGTGGGCCGGGGATGAACACTGAAGCTTTCTTT.

The rearrangement joins TRBV5-1 to TRBJ1-6; 8 bases line up with TRBD1. CDR1 and CDR2 (germline): SGHRS, YFSETQ. Unmatched junction bases numbered 3, after V lost 5 bases and J lost 5 bases. This CDR3 spans 14 amino acids. In DNA form, the CDR3 reads TGCGCCAGCAGGGACAGGGCGCATAATTCACCCCTCCACTTT. Translation: CASRDRAHNSPLHF.

The V gene is TRBV2, the J gene TRBJ1-4; D might be TRBD1 (5 bases). The CDR3 runs to 13 residues. Trimming shortened V by 6 bases and J by 3 bases, and 8 bases separated the two germline ends. Germline values: CDR1 SNHLY, CDR2 FYNNEI. The CDR3 region is CASRQVANEKLFF. The CDR3 DNA is TGTGCCAGCAGACAGGTGGCTAATGAAAAACTGTTTTTT.

The rearrangement uses TRBV4-1 and TRBJ2-7; maybe TRBD1 (5 bases). In germline, CDR1 is MGHRA, CDR2 YSYEKL. The germline V and J ends were trimmed by 1 base and 4 bases, with 11 bases remaining between them. CDR3 size: 14 residues. CDR3 residues: CASSQVEGAYEQYF. The CDR3 region has the DNA TGCGCCAGCAGCCAAGTCGAAGGGGCGTACGAGCAGTACTTC.

J is TRBJ2-2 and V is TRBV5-1; no clear D. Germline V gives CDR1 SGHRS, CDR2 YFSETQ. Trimming removed 1 base at V and 4 bases at J, with 11 bases between. CDR3 length: 15 residues. CDR3 region: CASSLSVRLTGELFF. CDR3 DNA sequence: TGCGCCAGCAGCTTGTCGGTTAGACTCACCGGGGAGCTGTTTTTT. The variable domain in full, completed from reference TRBV5-1 and TRBJ2-2, reads KAGVTQTPRYLIKTRGQQVTLSCSPISGHRSVSWYQQTPGQGLQFLFEYFSETQRNKGNFPGRFSGRQFSNSRSEMNVSTLELGDSALYLCASSLSVRLTGELFFGEGSRLTVL.

The chain joins TRBV4-3 to TRBJ1-1; TRBD1 might be the D (6 bases). Trimming stripped 1 base from V and 3 bases from J, with 15 bases between. This CDR3 spans 16 amino acids. CDR1 and CDR2 (germline): LGHNA, YSLEER. Here the CDR3 reads CASSQATGLGHTEAFF. The CDR3 DNA reads TGCGCCAGCAGCCAAGCCACAGGGTTGGGCCACACTGAAGCTTTCTTT.

This clone occurred a few times. The V call is TRBV10-2, the J call TRBJ2-1, with TRBD2 matching 8 bases. V shed 6 bases, J shed 8 bases, and the junction held 12 bases outside the gene matches. The CDR3 loop spans 15 amino acids. Looked up from germline, CDR1 is WSHSY and CDR2 is SAAADI. CDR3 in DNA: TGCGCCAGCAGCCAAGAGCGGGAGAAGGTTCATGAGCAGTTCTTC. It encodes CASSQEREKVHEQFF.

The J gene is TRBJ1-1, the V gene TRBV28; 7 bases are a match to TRBD1. The CDR3 length is 17 residues. With 5 bases clipped from V and 0 bases from J, the junction kept 12 bases outside the gene matches. CDR1 and CDR2 from the germline V gene are MDHEN and SYDVKM. The CDR3 sequence: CASSTLDRVYLNTEAFF. CDR3 coding DNA: TGTGCCAGCAGTACCCTAGACAGGGTCTATCTGAACACTGAAGCTTTCTTT.

This chain connects TRBV15 to TRBJ1-5; the D gene is possibly TRBD1 (5 bases). This CDR3 contains 15 residues. V lost 1 base, J lost 3 bases, and 10 bases lay in between. Per the germline V gene, CDR1 is LNHNV and CDR2 is YYDKDF (reference sequence). The CDR3 spells CATSRAREHNQPQHF. As DNA, the CDR3 is TGTGCCACCAGCAGAGCCAGGGAACACAATCAGCCCCAGCATTTT.